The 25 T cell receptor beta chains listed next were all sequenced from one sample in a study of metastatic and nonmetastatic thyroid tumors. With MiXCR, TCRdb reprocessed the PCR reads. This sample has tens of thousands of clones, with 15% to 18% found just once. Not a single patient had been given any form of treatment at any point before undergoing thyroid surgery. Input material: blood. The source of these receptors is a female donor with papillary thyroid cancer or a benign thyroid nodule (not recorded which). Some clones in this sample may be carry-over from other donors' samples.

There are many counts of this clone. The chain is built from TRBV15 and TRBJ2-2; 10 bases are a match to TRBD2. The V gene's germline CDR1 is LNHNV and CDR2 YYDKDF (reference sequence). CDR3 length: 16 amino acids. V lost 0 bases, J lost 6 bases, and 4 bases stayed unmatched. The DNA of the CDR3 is TGTGCCACCAGCAGAGAGCTAGCGGGAGCCTCCGGGGAGCTGTTTTTT. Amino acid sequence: CATSRELAGASGELFF.

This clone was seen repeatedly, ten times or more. The DNA for the CDR3 is TGTGCCTGGAGTGTTCTCAGGGGCTATGGCTACACCTTC. It specifies CAWSVLRGYGYTF. The chain uses TRBV30 and TRBJ1-2; tentative D call: TRBD1 (6 bases). The CDR3 has 13 amino acids. Trimming removed 0 bases from V and 4 bases from J, with 9 bases in between. CDR1 and CDR2 (germline): GTSNPN, SVGIG (reference sequence).

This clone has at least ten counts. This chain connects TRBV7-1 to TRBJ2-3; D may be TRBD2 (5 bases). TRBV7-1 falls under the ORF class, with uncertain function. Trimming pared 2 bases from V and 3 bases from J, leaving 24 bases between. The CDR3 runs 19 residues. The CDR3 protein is CASSSFPRASGIGTDTQYF. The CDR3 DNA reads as TGTGCCAGCAGCTCATTTCCCCGGGCCTCGGGGATAGGTACAGATACGCAGTATTTT.

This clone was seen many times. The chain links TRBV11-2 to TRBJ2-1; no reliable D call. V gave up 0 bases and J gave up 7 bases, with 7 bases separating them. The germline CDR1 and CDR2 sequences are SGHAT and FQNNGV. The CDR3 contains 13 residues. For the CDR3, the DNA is TGTGCCAGCAGCTTAGATCGGAGTAATGAGCAGTTCTTC. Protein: CASSLDRSNEQFF.

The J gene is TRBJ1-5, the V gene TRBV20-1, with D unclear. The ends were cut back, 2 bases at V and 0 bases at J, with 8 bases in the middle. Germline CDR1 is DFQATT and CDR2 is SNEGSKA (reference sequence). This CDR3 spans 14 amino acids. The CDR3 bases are TGCAGTGCTAGACAGCCCGATAGCAATCAGCCCCAGCATTTT. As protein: CSARQPDSNQPQHF.

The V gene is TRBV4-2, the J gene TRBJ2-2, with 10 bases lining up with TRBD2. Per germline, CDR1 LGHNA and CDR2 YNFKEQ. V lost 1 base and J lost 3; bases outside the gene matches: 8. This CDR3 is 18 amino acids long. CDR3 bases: TGTGCCAGCAGCCAAGTGGGGCTAGCGGGAGAGGACACCGGGGAGCTGTTTTTT. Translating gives CASSQVGLAGEDTGELFF.

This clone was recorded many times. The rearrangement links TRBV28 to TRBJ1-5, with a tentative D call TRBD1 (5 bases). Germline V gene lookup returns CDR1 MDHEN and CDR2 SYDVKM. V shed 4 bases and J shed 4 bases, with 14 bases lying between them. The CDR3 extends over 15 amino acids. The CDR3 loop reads CASSSAGARNQPQHF. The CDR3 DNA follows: TGTGCCAGCAGTTCCGCCGGGGCCAGGAATCAGCCCCAGCATTTT.

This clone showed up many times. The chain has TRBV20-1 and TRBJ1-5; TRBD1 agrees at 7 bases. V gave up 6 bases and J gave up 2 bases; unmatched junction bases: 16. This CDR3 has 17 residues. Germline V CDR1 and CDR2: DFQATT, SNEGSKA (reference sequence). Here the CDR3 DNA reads TGCAGTGCCGAGTCCCCGACAGGGCGTGGGGGCAATCAGCCCCAGCATTTT. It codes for CSAESPTGRGGNQPQHF.

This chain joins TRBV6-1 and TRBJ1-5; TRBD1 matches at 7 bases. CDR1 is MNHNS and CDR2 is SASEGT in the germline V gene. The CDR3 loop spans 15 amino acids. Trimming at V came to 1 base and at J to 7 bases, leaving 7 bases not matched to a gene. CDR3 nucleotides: TGTGCCAGCAGTGAAGTAGGTACAGGGGCCCAGCCCCAGCATTTT. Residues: CASSEVGTGAQPQHF.

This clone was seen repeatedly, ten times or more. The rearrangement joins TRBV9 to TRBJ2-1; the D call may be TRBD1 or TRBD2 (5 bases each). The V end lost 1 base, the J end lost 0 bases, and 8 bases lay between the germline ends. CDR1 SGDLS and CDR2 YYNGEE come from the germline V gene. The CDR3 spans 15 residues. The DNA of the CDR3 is TGTGCCAGCAGCGTAAGTGGGGGCTCCTACAATGAGCAGTTCTTC. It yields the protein CASSVSGGSYNEQFF.

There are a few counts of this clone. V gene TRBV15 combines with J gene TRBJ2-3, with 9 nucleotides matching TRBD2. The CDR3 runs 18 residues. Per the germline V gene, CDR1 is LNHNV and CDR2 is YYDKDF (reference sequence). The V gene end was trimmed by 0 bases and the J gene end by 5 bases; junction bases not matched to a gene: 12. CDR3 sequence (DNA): TGTGCCACCAGCAGAGATACATTGGCGGGAGGGCCCGAAGATACGCAGTATTTT. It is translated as CATSRDTLAGGPEDTQYF.

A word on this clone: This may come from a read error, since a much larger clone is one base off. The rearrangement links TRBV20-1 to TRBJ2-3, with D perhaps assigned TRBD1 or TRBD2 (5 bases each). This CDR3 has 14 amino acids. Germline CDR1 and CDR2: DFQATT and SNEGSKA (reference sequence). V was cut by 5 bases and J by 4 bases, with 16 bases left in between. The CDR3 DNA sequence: TGCAGTGCTTTCACGGGACCAGCATCAGATACGCAGTATTTT. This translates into CSAFTGPASDTQYF.

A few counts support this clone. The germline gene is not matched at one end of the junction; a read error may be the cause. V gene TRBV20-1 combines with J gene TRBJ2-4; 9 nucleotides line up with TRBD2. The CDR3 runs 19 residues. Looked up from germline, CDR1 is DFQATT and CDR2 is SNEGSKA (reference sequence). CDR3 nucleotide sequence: TGCAGTGCTAGAGAGTCGACTAGCGGAATGGGGCTAGCCGAAAACATTCAGTACTTC. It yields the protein CSARESTSGMGLAENIQYF.

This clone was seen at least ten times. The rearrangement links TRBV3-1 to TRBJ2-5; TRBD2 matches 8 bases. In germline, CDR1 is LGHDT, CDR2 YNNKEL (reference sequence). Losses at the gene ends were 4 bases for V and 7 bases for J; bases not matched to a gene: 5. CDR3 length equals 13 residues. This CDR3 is CASSPLAGGTQYF. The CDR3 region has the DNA TGTGCCAGCAGCCCCCTGGCGGGGGGGACCCAGTACTTC.

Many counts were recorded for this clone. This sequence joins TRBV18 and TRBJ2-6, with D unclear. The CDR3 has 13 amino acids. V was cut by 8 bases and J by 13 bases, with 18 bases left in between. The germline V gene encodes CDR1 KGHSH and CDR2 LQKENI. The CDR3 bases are TGTGCCAGCGAAAACCGGGCCCTAAGGGTCCTGACTTTC. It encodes CASENRALRVLTF.

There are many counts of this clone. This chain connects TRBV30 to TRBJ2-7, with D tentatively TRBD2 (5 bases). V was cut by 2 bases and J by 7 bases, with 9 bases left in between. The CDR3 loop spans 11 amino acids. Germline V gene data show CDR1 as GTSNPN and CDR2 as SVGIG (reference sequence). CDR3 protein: CAWSMGGEQYF. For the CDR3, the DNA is TGTGCCTGGAGTATGGGCGGGGAGCAGTACTTC.

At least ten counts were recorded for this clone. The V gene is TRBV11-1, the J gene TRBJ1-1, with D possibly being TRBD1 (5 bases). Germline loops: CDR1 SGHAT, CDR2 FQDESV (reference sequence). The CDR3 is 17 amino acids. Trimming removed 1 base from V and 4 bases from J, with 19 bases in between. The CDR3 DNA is TGTGCCAGCAGCTTAGACTTCGGGGTGGGGGTTGGCACTGAAGCTTTCTTT. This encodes CASSLDFGVGVGTEAFF.

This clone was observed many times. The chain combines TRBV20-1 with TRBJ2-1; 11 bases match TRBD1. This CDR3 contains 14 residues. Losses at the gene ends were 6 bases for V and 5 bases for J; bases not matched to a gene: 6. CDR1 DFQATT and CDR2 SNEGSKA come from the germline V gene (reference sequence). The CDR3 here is CSAPGQGVNNEQFF. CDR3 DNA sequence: TGCAGTGCCCCGGGACAGGGGGTCAACAATGAGCAGTTCTTC.

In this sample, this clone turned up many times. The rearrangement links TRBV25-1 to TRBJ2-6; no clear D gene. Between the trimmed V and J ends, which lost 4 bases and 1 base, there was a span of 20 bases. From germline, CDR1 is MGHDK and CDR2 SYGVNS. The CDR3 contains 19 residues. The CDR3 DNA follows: TGTGCCAGCAGTGTTAACAGTGGCCCCATATTTTCTGGGGCCAACGTCCTGACTTTC. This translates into CASSVNSGPIFSGANVLTF.

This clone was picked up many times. For the CDR3, the DNA is TGTGCCAGCAAGAGACTAGCGGGAGCCAATGAGCAGTTCTTC. Residues: CASKRLAGANEQFF. The chain is built from TRBV27 and TRBJ2-1; 12 positions agree with TRBD2. CDR1 is MNHEY, CDR2 SMNVEV, per germline (reference sequence). After removal of 7 bases from V and 6 bases from J, the junction contained 4 bases not matched to a gene. The CDR3 runs 14 residues.

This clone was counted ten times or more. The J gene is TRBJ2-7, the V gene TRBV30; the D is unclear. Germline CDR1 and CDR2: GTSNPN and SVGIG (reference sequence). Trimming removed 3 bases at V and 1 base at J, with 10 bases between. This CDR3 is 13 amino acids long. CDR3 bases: TGTGCCTGGAGCTTCCTATCGTCCTACGAGCAGTACTTC. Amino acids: CAWSFLSSYEQYF.

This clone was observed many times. The CDR3 DNA sequence: TGTGCCACCGCGCGACAGGGATTTGGAGAAAAACTGTTTTTT. Protein: CATARQGFGEKLFF. The rearrangement joins TRBV6-1 to TRBJ1-4; 7 nucleotides align to TRBD1. Unmatched junction bases numbered 13, after V lost 10 bases and J lost 8 bases. Germline values: CDR1 MNHNS, CDR2 SASEGT. The CDR3 is 14 amino acids.

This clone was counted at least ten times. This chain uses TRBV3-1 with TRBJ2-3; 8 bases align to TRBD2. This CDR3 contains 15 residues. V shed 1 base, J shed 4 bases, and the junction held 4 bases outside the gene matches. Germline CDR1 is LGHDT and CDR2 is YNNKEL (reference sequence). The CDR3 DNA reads TGTGCCAGCAGCCAAGTGGGACTAGTATCAGATACGCAGTATTTT. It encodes CASSQVGLVSDTQYF.

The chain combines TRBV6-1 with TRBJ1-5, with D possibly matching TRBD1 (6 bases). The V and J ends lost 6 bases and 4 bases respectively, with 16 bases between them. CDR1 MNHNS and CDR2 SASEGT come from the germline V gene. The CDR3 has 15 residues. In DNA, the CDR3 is TGTGCCAGCAGATCCGGACAGCTCACTAATCAGCCCCAGCATTTT. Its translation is CASRSGQLTNQPQHF.

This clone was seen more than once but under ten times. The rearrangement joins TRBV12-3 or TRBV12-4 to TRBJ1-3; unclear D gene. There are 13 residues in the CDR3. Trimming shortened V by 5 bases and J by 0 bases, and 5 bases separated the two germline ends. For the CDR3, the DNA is TGTGCCAGCAGTCTAAGCTCTGGAAACACCATATATTTT. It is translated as CASSLSSGNTIYF.